These 5 T cell receptor beta chains came from one sample sequenced in a study of T cells after yellow fever vaccination. MiXCR, run by TCRdb on the 5' RACE reads, gives a single entry per CDR3 protein. In the table there are around 350,000 distinct CDR3 sequences, more than 5.5% of which are singletons. Material: PBMCs, obtained 5 days after the yellow fever booster vaccination. The receptors here all came from a man aged 25 to 45 who received the YFV17D yellow fever vaccine.

The CDR3 DNA is TGTGCCACCAGTGAGACAGGTTACGAGCAGTACTTC. As protein: CATSETGYEQYF. The V and J genes are TRBV24-1 and TRBJ2-7; TRBD1 is a possible D gene (6 bases). With 4 bases removed from V and 4 bases from J, the gap between germline ends came to 7 bases. Germline loops: CDR1 KGHDR, CDR2 SFDVKD. CDR3 length: 12 residues.

This clonotype was seen many times. The chain has TRBV12-3 or TRBV12-4 and TRBJ2-3; 9 nucleotides line up with TRBD2. This CDR3 is built from 16 residues. V lost 6 bases to trimming and J lost 2 bases; unmatched junction nucleotides: 9. The CDR3 loop is CASRLTSGASTDTQYF. The CDR3 bases are TGTGCCAGCAGACTGACTAGCGGAGCCTCCACAGATACGCAGTATTTT.

This clonotype was observed a few times. The V gene is TRBV25-1, the J gene TRBJ2-5, with 8 bases that match TRBD1. Trimming at V came to 2 bases and at J to 2 bases, leaving 7 bases not matched to a gene. CDR3 length: 16 residues. The germline V gene has CDR1 MGHDK and CDR2 SYGVNS. The CDR3: CASSEPQTGGQETQYF. CDR3 nucleotides: TGTGCCAGCAGTGAACCCCAAACAGGGGGGCAAGAGACCCAGTACTTC.

The chain couples TRBV20-1 to TRBJ2-3; D remains unclear. V lost 2 bases to trimming and J lost 0 bases, with 12 bases between them. Germline lookup yields CDR1 DFQATT and CDR2 SNEGSKA (reference sequence). The CDR3 consists of 15 residues. CDR3 in DNA: TGCAGTGCTAGACTGTTCGGATACAGCACAGATACGCAGTATTTT. Translating gives CSARLFGYSTDTQYF.

The J gene is TRBJ1-5, the V gene TRBV6-2 or TRBV6-3, with D tentatively TRBD1 (5 bases). This CDR3 is 14 amino acids long. V dropped 2 bases and J dropped 6 bases, with 11 bases sitting between them. Germline lookup yields CDR1 MNHEY and CDR2 SVGEGT. This chain's CDR3 is CASSYRGDLQPQHF. CDR3 coding DNA: TGTGCCAGCAGTTACAGGGGAGATCTTCAGCCCCAGCATTTT.